Shown below are 18 T cell receptor beta chains from a single sample sequenced in a study of technical replicates of blood from a few donors. Using immunoSEQ multiplex PCR, the repertoire was profiled, and TCRdb retains in-frame clones only, with some absent. The sample has 87,000 or so clones, about 90% seen once. Material: T cells isolated from PBMCs. These receptors were taken from a human donor in good health.

The V and J genes are TRBV4-2 and TRBJ1-1, with TRBD1 identical over 7 bases. J lost 10 bases, V lost 0 bases, and 8 bases had no gene match. This CDR3 has 14 amino acids. In germline, CDR1 is LGHNA, CDR2 YNFKEQ. In DNA, the CDR3 is TGTGCCAGCAGCCAAGATAGAAGGGGGCTCGGAGCTTTCTTT. Its protein is CASSQDRRGLGAFF.

The rearrangement links TRBV7-9 to TRBJ2-1; a possible D gene is TRBD2 (5 bases). This CDR3 has 15 amino acids. V was pared by 1 base and J by 4 bases, with 11 bases between. The germline CDR1 and CDR2 sequences are SEHNR and FQNEAQ (reference sequence). The chain's CDR3 is CASSLGWSGYNEQFF. CDR3 DNA: TGTGCCAGCAGCTTAGGTTGGAGCGGTTACAATGAGCAGTTCTTC. Looking up the rest from reference TRBV7-9 and TRBJ2-1 gives the full variable domain: DTGVSQNPRHKITKRGQNVTFRCDPISEHNRLYWYRQTLGQGPEFLTYFQNEAQLEKSRLLSDRFSAERPKGSFSTLEIQRTEQGDSAMYLCASSLGWSGYNEQFFGPGTRLTVL.

This rearrangement joins TRBV2 to TRBJ1-1; the match to TRBD1 covers 8 bases. Germline loops: CDR1 SNHLY, CDR2 FYNNEI. This CDR3 contains 16 residues. V dropped 6 bases and J dropped 3; count of bases not matched to a gene: 12. CDR3 nucleotide sequence: TGTGCCAGCAGAGGGACAGGTTCCCTCTTGGACACTGAAGCTTTCTTT. This gives the protein CASRGTGSLLDTEAFF.

V usage is TRBV5-1 and J usage is TRBJ1-2; 8 bases line up with TRBD1. V dropped 0 bases and J dropped 5; count of bases not matched to a gene: 18. This CDR3 comprises 19 residues. The germline V gene has CDR1 SGHRS and CDR2 YFSETQ. This chain's CDR3 is CASSLAGGQDLASRYGYTF. The CDR3 DNA follows: TGCGCCAGCAGCTTGGCGGGGGGACAGGACCTCGCCAGTCGTTATGGCTACACCTTC. Using reference TRBV5-1 and TRBJ1-2 for the parts outside the CDR3, the full variable domain is KAGVTQTPRYLIKTRGQQVTLSCSPISGHRSVSWYQQTPGQGLQFLFEYFSETQRNKGNFPGRFSGRQFSNSRSEMNVSTLELGDSALYLCASSLAGGQDLASRYGYTFGSGTRLTVV.

V is TRBV28 and J is TRBJ1-3, with 7 positions matching TRBD1. Germline V gene lookup returns CDR1 MDHEN and CDR2 SYDVKM. This CDR3 has 18 residues. With V trimmed by 6 bases and J by 0 bases, 14 bases remained unmatched. In nucleotides, the CDR3 is TGTGCCAGCAGCCGACAGGGATGGAGTTTTTTCTCTGGAAACACCATATATTTT. Protein sequence: CASSRQGWSFFSGNTIYF.

The chain couples TRBV11-2 to TRBJ1-1; TRBD1 aligns across 7 bases. The V gene's germline CDR1 is SGHAT and CDR2 FQNNGV. This CDR3 spans 15 amino acids. Losses at the gene ends were 1 base for V and 4 bases for J; bases not matched to a gene: 6. Here the CDR3 DNA reads TGTGCCAGCAGCTTAGCCCTGACAGGGTTCACTGAAGCTTTCTTT. This sequence encodes CASSLALTGFTEAFF. The full variable domain, its missing parts supplied by reference TRBV11-2 and TRBJ1-1, is EAGVAQSPRYKIIEKRQSVAFWCNPISGHATLYWYQQILGQGPKLLIQFQNNGVVDDSQLPKDRFSAERLKGVDSTLKIQPAKLEDSAVYLCASSLALTGFTEAFFGQGTRLTVV.

As DNA, the CDR3 is TGTGCCAGCACCCCTAGTGGCAATGAGCAGTTCTTC. This gives the protein CASTPSGNEQFF. The V and J genes are TRBV6-6 and TRBJ2-1; D is unclear. CDR1 is MNHNY and CDR2 is SVGAGI in the germline V gene (reference sequence). The CDR3 contains 12 residues. Deletions cut 7 bases from V and 6 bases from J, with 10 bases between.

Note on this clone: This same CDR3 is encoded by further DNA sequences in the sample. The chain uses TRBV7-9 and TRBJ2-7, with a possible D match to TRBD1 (6 bases). Trimming removed 5 bases from V and 3 bases from J, with 11 bases in between. The CDR3 is 13 amino acids. Germline CDR1 SEHNR, CDR2 FQNEAQ (reference sequence). CDR3 sequence (DNA): TGTGCCAGCAGCCCGGACAGAAGCTACGAGCAGTACTTC. Protein: CASSPDRSYEQYF.

This chain connects TRBV11-3 to TRBJ2-3; D gene unclear. The CDR3 is 12 amino acids. V lost 1 base and J lost 4, with 3 bases in between. Germline CDR1 reads SGHNT; CDR2 reads YENEEA. The CDR3 region is CASSLASDTQYF. In DNA, the CDR3 is TGTGCCAGCAGCTTAGCTTCAGATACGCAGTATTTT.

The V and J genes are TRBV9 and TRBJ2-7, with 9 bases fitting TRBD1. V lost 0 bases and J lost 7; bases outside the gene matches: 8. From germline, CDR1 is SGDLS and CDR2 YYNGEE. The length of the CDR3 is 15 residues. The CDR3 spells CASSVGRDRDEEQYF. DNA for the CDR3: TGTGCCAGCAGCGTAGGCCGGGACAGGGACGAAGAGCAGTACTTC.

The chain links TRBV5-6 to TRBJ1-2; D might be TRBD1 (5 bases). The CDR3 has 14 amino acids. The germline V gene has CDR1 SGHDT and CDR2 YYEEEE. With 4 bases removed from V and 3 bases from J, the gap between germline ends came to 13 bases. DNA of the CDR3: TGTGCCAGCAGCCCCGCGCGGGGGGACTATGGCTACACCTTC. Encoded protein: CASSPARGDYGYTF. The full variable domain, with the rest looked up from reference TRBV5-6 and TRBJ1-2, is DAGVTQSPTHLIKTRGQQVTLRCSPKSGHDTVSWYQQALGQGPQFIFQYYEEEERQRGNFPDRFSGHQFPNYSSELNVNALLLGDSALYLCASSPARGDYGYTFGSGTRLTVV.

This chain links TRBV9 with TRBJ2-7; 9 bases are a match to TRBD1. The CDR3 covers 17 residues. The V and J ends lost 0 bases and 3 bases, in that order; junction bases with no gene match: 10. CDR1 and CDR2 (germline): SGDLS, YYNGEE. CDR3 nucleotides: TGTGCCAGCAGCGTAGCTATTTCCGGGACAGGGTTCTACGAGCAGTACTTC. Protein sequence: CASSVAISGTGFYEQYF.

V is TRBV7-6 and J is TRBJ2-3; D unclear. The CDR3 is 15 amino acids. The V gene's germline CDR1 is SGHVS and CDR2 FNYEAQ. The V gene lost 2 bases and the J gene lost 2 bases, with 11 bases spanning the gap. The DNA of the CDR3 is TGTGCCAGCAGCTTACGCGGCAGCCCCACAGATACGCAGTATTTT. Its protein product is CASSLRGSPTDTQYF.

In nucleotides, the CDR3 is TGTGCCTGGAGTGAGGCGGACGAGCAGTACTTC. Amino acid sequence: CAWSEADEQYF. This chain links TRBV30 with TRBJ2-7, with unresolved D. The germline V gene has CDR1 GTSNPN and CDR2 SVGIG (reference sequence). The CDR3 is made up of 11 amino acids. The V gene lost 1 base and the J gene lost 5 bases, with 6 bases spanning the gap.

This chain uses TRBV28 with TRBJ1-2, with a weak D call TRBD1 (5 bases). The CDR3 extends over 15 amino acids. In germline, CDR1 is MDHEN, CDR2 SYDVKM. Trimming cost V 5 bases and J 6 bases, with 19 bases left between them. Here the CDR3 DNA reads TGTGCCAGCAGTCAAAGCGGGGGTAAGATCAATGGCTACACCTTC. Its protein product is CASSQSGGKINGYTF.

The chain employs TRBV18 and TRBJ2-7, with 9 positions matching TRBD1. Germline loops: CDR1 KGHSH, CDR2 LQKENI. V was pared by 3 bases and J by 0 bases, with 15 bases of the junction left unmatched. This CDR3 region has 19 residues. CDR3 DNA: TGTGCCAGCTCACCCCAACGTAGGGACGGGACAGGGAGCTCCTACGAGCAGTACTTC. It is translated as CASSPQRRDGTGSSYEQYF.

CDR3 nucleotide sequence: TGTGCCAGCAGTTATCGCCCGGGACAGGGAACCTACGAGCAGTACTTC. Amino acids: CASSYRPGQGTYEQYF. The gene calls are TRBV28 and TRBJ2-7, with 9 positions matching TRBD1. Germline CDR1 and CDR2: MDHEN and SYDVKM. V was pared by 4 bases and J by 2 bases, with 9 bases of the junction left unmatched. The CDR3 totals 16 residues.

The V call is TRBV5-6, the J call TRBJ1-4; 8 bases are shared with TRBD1. V shed 3 bases, J shed 0 bases, and the junction held 10 bases outside the gene matches. The CDR3 runs 18 residues. CDR1 and CDR2 (germline): SGHDT, YYEEEE. CDR3 residues: CASSWGTGVVATNEKLFF. The CDR3 DNA sequence: TGTGCCAGCAGCTGGGGGACAGGAGTAGTTGCAACTAATGAAAAACTGTTTTTT.